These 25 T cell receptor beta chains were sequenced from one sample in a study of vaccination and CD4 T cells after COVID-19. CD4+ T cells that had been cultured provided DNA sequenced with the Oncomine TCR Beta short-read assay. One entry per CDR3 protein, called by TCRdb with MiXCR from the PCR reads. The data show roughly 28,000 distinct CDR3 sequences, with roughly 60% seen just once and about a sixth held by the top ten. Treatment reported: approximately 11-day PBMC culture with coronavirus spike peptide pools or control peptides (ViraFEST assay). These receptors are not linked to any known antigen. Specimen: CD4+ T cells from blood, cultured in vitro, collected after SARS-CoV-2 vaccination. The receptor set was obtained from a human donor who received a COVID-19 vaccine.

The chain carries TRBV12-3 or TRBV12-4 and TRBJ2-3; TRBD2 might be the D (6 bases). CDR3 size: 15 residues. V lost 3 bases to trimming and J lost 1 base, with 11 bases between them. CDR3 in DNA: TGTGCCAGCAGTTTGTTTGCTAGCGGCACAGATACGCAGTATTTT. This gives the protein CASSLFASGTDTQYF.

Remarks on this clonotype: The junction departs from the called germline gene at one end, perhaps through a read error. This chain's CDR3 is CASNYRQGSTEAFF. CDR3 sequence (DNA): TGTGCCAGCAATTACAGGCAGGGTTCCACTGAAGCTTTCTTT. V and J are TRBV6-5 and TRBJ1-1; a weak D match, TRBD1 (5 bases). Germline CDR1 is MNHEY and CDR2 is SVGAGI. The CDR3 covers 14 residues.

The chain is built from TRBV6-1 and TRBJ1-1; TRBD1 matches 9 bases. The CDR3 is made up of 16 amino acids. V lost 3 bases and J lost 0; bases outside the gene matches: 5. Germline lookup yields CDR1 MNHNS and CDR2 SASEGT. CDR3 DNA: TGTGCCAGCAGTGACGTGGGACAGGGAATGAACACTGAAGCTTTCTTT. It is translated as CASSDVGQGMNTEAFF.

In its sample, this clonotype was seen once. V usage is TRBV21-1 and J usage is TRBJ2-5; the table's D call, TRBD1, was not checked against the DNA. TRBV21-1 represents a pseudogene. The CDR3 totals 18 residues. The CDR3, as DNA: TGTGCCAGCAGCAAACGTGGCGCGGGACAGGGGGCGTCGGAGACCCAGTACTTC. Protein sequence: CASSKRGAGQGASETQYF.

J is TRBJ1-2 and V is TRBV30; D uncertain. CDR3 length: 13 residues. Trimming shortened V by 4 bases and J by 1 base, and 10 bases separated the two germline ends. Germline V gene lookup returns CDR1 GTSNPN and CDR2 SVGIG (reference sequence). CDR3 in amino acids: CAWTDIINYGYTF. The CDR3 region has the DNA TGTGCCTGGACAGACATAATTAACTATGGCTACACCTTC.

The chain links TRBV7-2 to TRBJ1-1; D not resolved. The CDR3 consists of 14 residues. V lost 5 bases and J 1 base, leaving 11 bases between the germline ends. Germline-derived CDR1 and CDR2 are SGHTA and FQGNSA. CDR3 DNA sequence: TGTGCCAGCAGCCCCCGCCTCGGGAACACTGAAGCTTTCTTT. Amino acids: CASSPRLGNTEAFF.

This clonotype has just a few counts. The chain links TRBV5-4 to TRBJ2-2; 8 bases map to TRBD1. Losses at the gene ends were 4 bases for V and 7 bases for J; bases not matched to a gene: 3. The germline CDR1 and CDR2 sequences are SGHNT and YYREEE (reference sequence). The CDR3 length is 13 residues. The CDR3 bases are TGTGCCAGCAGCCAGGACAGGGACGGGGAGCTGTTTTTT. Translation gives CASSQDRDGELFF.

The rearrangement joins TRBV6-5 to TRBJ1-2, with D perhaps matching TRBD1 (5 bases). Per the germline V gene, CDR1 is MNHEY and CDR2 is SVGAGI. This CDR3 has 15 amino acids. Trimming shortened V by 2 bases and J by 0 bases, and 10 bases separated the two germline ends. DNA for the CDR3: TGTGCCAGCAGTTACCAACGGGGCCCTAACTATGGCTACACCTTC. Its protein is CASSYQRGPNYGYTF.

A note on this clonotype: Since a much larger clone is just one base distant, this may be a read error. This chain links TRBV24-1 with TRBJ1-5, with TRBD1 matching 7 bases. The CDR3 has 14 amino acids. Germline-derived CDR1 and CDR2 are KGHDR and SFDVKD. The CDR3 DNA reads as TGTGCCGCCAGTGACAGGGTTGGGCTTCAGCCCCAGCATTTT. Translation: CAASDRVGLQPQHF.

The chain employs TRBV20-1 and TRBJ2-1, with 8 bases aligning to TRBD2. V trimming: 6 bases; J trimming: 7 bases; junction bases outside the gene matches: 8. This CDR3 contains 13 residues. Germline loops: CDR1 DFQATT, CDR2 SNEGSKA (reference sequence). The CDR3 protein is CSAPGLVGNEQFF. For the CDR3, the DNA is TGCAGTGCCCCGGGACTAGTAGGTAATGAGCAGTTCTTC.

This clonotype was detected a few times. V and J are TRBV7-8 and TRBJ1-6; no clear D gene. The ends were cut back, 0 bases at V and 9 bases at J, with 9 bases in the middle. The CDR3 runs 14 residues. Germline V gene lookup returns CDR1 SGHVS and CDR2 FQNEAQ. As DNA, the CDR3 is TGTGCCAGCAGCTTAGCCCCTAGGGTTTCACCCCTCCACTTT. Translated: CASSLAPRVSPLHF.

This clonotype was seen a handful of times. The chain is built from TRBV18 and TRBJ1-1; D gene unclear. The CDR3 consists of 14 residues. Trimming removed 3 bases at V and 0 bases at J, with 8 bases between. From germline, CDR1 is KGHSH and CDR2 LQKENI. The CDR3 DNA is TGTGCCAGCTCACCGGGCGGCGTGAACACTGAAGCTTTCTTT. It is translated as CASSPGGVNTEAFF.

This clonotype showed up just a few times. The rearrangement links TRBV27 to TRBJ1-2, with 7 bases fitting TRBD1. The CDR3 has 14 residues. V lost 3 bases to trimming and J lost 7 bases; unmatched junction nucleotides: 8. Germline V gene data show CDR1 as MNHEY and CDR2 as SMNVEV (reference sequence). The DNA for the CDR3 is TGTGCCAGCAGTTTCAGACAGGGAGTAGGTGGCTACACCTTC. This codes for CASSFRQGVGGYTF.

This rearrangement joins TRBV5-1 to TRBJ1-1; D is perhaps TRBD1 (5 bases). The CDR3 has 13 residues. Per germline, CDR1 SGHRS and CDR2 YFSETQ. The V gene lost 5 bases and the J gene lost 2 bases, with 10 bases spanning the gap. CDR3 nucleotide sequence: TGCGCCAGCAGATCGCAGGGAAACACTGAAGCTTTCTTT. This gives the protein CASRSQGNTEAFF.

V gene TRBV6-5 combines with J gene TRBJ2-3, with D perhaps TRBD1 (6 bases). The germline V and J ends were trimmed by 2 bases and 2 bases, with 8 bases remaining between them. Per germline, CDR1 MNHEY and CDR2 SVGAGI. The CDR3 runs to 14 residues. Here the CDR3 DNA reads TGTGCCAGCAGTTACGAGGGGGTCACAGATACGCAGTATTTT. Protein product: CASSYEGVTDTQYF.

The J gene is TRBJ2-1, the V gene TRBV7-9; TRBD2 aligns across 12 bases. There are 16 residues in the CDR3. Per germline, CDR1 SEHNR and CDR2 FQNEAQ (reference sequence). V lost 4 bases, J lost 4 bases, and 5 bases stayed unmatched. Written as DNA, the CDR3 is TGTGCCAGCAGCTCGACTAGCGGGGGCCATTACAATGAGCAGTTCTTC. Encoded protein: CASSSTSGGHYNEQFF. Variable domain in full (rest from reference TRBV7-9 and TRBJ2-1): DTGVSQNPRHKITKRGQNVTFRCDPISEHNRLYWYRQTLGQGPEFLTYFQNEAQLEKSRLLSDRFSAERPKGSFSTLEIQRTEQGDSAMYLCASSSTSGGHYNEQFFGPGTRLTVL.

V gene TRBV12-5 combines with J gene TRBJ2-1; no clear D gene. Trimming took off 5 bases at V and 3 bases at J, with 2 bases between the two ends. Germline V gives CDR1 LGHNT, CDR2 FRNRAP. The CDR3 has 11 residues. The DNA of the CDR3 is TGTGCTAGTGGTATCTACAATGAGCAGTTCTTC. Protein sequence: CASGIYNEQFF. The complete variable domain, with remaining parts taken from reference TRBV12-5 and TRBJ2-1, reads DARVTQTPRHKVTEMGQEVTMRCQPILGHNTVFWYRQTMMQGLELLAYFRNRAPLDDSGMPKDRFSAEMPDATLATLKIQPSEPRDSAVYFCASGIYNEQFFGPGTRLTVL.

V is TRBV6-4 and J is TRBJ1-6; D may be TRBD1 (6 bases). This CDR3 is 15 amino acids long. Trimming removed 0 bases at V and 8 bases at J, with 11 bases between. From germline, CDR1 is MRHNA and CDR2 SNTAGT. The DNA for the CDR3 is TGTGCCAGCAGTGACTCGAGGGGGTCGGATTCACCCCTCCACTTT. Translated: CASSDSRGSDSPLHF.

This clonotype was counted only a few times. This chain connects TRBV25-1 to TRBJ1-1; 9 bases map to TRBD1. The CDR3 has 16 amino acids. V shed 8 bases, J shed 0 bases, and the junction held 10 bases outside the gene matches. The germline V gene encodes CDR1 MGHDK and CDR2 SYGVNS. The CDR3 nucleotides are TGTGCCAGCGTAGGGACAGGGCTCACCATGAACACTGAAGCTTTCTTT. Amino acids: CASVGTGLTMNTEAFF.

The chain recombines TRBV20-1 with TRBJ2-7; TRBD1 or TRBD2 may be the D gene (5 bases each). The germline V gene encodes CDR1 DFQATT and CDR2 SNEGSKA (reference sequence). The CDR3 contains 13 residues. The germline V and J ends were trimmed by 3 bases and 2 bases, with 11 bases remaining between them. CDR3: CSASSGTAYEQYF. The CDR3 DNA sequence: TGCAGTGCTAGCTCCGGGACCGCCTACGAGCAGTACTTC.

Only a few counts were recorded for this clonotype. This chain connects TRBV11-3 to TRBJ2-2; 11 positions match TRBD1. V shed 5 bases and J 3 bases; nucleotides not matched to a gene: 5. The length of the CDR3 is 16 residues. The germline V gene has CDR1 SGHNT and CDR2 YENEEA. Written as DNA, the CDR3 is TGTGCCAGCAGCCTCGGGACAGGGGGGTACACCGGGGAGCTGTTTTTT. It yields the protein CASSLGTGGYTGELFF.

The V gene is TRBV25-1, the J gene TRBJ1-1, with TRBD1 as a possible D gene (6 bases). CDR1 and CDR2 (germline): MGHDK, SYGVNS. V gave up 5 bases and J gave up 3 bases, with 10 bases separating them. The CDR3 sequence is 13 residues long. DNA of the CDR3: TGTGCCAGCAGTTCGAGGGGGTACACTGAAGCTTTCTTT. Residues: CASSSRGYTEAFF.

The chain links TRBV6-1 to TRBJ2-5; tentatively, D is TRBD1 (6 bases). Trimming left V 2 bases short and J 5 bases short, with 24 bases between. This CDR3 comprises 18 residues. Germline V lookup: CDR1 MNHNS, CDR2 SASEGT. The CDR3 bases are TGTGCCAGCAGTGAATATAGCGTTCCAGGGGCTAGCAGGGAGACCCAGTACTTC. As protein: CASSEYSVPGASRETQYF.

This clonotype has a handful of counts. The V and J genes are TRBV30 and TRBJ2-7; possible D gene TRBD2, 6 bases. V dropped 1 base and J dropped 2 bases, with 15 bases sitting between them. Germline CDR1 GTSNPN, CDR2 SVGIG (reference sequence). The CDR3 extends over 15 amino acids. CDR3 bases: TGTGCCTGGAGTGACCGCGGGGTGGGACCCTACGAGCAGTACTTC. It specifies CAWSDRGVGPYEQYF.

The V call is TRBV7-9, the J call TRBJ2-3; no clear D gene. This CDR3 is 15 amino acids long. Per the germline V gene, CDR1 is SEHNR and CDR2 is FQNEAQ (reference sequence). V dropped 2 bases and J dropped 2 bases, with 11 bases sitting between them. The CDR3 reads CASSLRRQSTDTQYF. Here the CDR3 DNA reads TGTGCCAGCAGCTTAAGGCGGCAATCCACAGATACGCAGTATTTT.